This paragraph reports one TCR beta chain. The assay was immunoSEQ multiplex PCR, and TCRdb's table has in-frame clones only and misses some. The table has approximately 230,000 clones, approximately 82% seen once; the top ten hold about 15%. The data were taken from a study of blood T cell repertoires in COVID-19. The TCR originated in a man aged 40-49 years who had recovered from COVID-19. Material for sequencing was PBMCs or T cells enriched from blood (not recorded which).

The CDR3: CAPGEGLSGANVLTF. The CDR3 nucleotides are TGTGCTCCCGGAGAGGGCCTTTCTGGGGCCAACGTCCTGACTTTC. The chain uses TRBV2 and TRBJ2-6; D may be TRBD2 (5 bases). The germline CDR1 and CDR2 sequences are SNHLY and FYNNEI. This CDR3 spans 15 amino acids.